The clone carrying this T cell receptor (beta chain) was detected many times. Its specificity is not known. The germline V and J ends were trimmed by 2 bases and 0 bases, with 8 bases remaining between them. From germline, CDR1 is MNHEY and CDR2 SVGAGI. The CDR3 sequence is 14 residues long. The time point is: newly diagnosed GD, antithyroid drugs for less than 3 months. Scientists built the TCR library using RNA that was extracted from PBMCs. This sample stems from a study of regulatory T cells in long-lasting Graves disease. At the level of the study: New Graves' disease cases had less than 3 months of antithyroid drugs.

Overall study findings and caveats: Lower TCR diversity was seen in persistent Graves' patients than in newly diagnosed ones. Thyroid tissue was not sampled; only peripheral blood was.

Relying on iRepertoire HTBI primers and Arm-PCR of CDR3 regions, the team built TCR beta libraries. TCRdb re-derived calls from the multiplex PCR reads in MiXCR, one entry per CDR3 protein. This sample has hundreds of thousands of distinct CDR3 sequences, with about a sixth found just once. The receptor's source is a female donor with Graves disease. This specimen consisted of peripheral blood mononuclear cells (PBMCs), obtained at new diagnosis, from a patient treated with antithyroid drugs. The V call is TRBV6-5, the J call TRBJ2-7, with D maybe TRBD1 (6 bases). The CDR3 nucleotides are TGTGCCAGCAGTTACCTGGACAGCTCCTACGAGCAGTACTTC. This sequence encodes CASSYLDSSYEQYF.